These T cell receptor beta chains were read from a single sample in a study of cytomegalovirus exposure and HLA in healthy donors. Libraries were prepared by immunoSEQ multiplex PCR; TCRdb keeps only in-frame clonotypes and omits some of them. The sample comprises under 85,000 clones, 94% of which are singletons, and 2.1% rests with the top ten. The sample comprised PBMCs. These receptors all stem from a woman under 30 in good health and CMV-seronegative. CDR3s include the opening cysteine and the closing phenylalanine or tryptophan. Fields, in order: clone size, V gene, D gene, J gene, CDR3 DNA, CDR3 protein. A D gene is named only where the DNA matches it firmly. Clone size, where shown, is once, few, many, or a class for clones that have expanded.

size: NA
V: TRBV7-3
D: NA
J: TRBJ2-1
DNA: TGTGCCAGCAGCTTAAACGGGCGGCAGGGGTCTAACAATGAGCAGTTCTTC
CDR3: CASSLNGRQGSNNEQFF

size: once
V: TRBV5-8
D: TRBD1
J: TRBJ2-5
DNA: TGTGCCAGCAGCTTGGCCGAGGGGGCTCAGCAACGAGAGACCCAGTACTTC
CDR3: CASSLAEGAQQRETQYF

size: NA
V: TRBV27
D: NA
J: TRBJ2-7
DNA: TGTGCCAGCAGTCCAGGACTCGCCATTGCTCTCGAGCAGTACTTC
CDR3: CASSPGLAIALEQYF

size: NA
V: TRBV6-5
D: NA
J: TRBJ1-1
DNA: TGTGCCAGCAGTGCCAACATGAACACTGAAGCTTTCTTT
CDR3: CASSANMNTEAFF

size: NA
V: TRBV5-1
D: NA
J: TRBJ1-2
DNA: TGCGCCAGCAGCTTGGAAGGGGCCCGTAACTATGGCTACACCTTC
CDR3: CASSLEGARNYGYTF

size: once
V: TRBV5-4
D: NA
J: TRBJ1-3
DNA: TGTGCCAGCAGTCCTAGACCACAAGCCAGCTCTGGAAACACCATATATTTT
CDR3: CASSPRPQASSGNTIYF

size: NA
V: TRBV15
D: TRBD2
J: TRBJ2-4
DNA: TGTGCCACCAGCAGAGGGGGGACTAGCGGGAGTTCCGGCTTC
CDR3: CATSRGGTSGSSGF

size: NA
V: TRBV4-3
D: NA
J: TRBJ2-5
DNA: TGCGCCAGCAGCCCCGGCCAGGGTGGAGAGACCCAGTACTTC
CDR3: CASSPGQGGETQYF

size: NA
V: TRBV4-1
D: NA
J: TRBJ1-2
DNA: TGCGCCAGCAGCCAGGGACATTCGACCTCCTATGGCTACACCTTC
CDR3: CASSQGHSTSYGYTF

size: NA
V: TRBV19
D: NA
J: TRBJ2-5
DNA: TGTGCCAGTAGTAAGGGGGTCGGGCACCAAGAGACCCAGTACTTC
CDR3: CASSKGVGHQETQYF

size: NA
V: TRBV2
D: TRBD2
J: TRBJ2-3
DNA: TGTGCCAGCAGTGTAAAATCTATTAGAGGCGGGAGTATGCAGTATTTT
CDR3: CASSVKSIRGGSMQYF

size: NA
V: TRBV21-1
D: NA
J: TRBJ2-1
DNA: TGTGCCAGCAGCATAAATGAGGATTTTGGTGAGCAGTTCTTC
CDR3: CASSINEDFGEQFF

size: NA
V: TRBV23-1
D: NA
J: TRBJ2-1
DNA: TGCGCCAGCAGTCACAAATGCGGGGCTGGGGCCTACAATGAGCAGTTCTTC
CDR3: CASSHKCGAGAYNEQFF

size: NA
V: TRBV19
D: TRBD2
J: TRBJ2-1
DNA: TGTGCCAGTAGCACTAGCGGGAGCTCCTACAATGAGCAGTTCTTC
CDR3: CASSTSGSSYNEQFF

size: NA
V: TRBV18
D: NA
J: TRBJ2-7
DNA: TGTGCCAGCTCACCCAGGGATCCAAGCTCCTACGAGCAGTACTTC
CDR3: CASSPRDPSSYEQYF

size: NA
V: TRBV4-3
D: TRBD2
J: TRBJ2-3
DNA: TGCGCCAGCAGCCAAGAGGTAAAAGCGGGGCCAGATACGCAGTATTTT
CDR3: CASSQEVKAGPDTQYF

size: NA
V: TRBV5-1
D: NA
J: TRBJ2-5
DNA: TGCGCCAGCAAGACCCCCAATGATGCGGGGGAGACCCAGTACTTC
CDR3: CASKTPNDAGETQYF

size: NA
V: TRBV6-5
D: NA
J: TRBJ1-2
DNA: TGTGCCAGCAGTTACACGGGGGGAGGCTACACCTTC
CDR3: CASSYTGGGYTF

size: NA
V: TRBV28
D: NA
J: TRBJ1-1
DNA: TGTGCCAGCAGTACAAGCGGAGGGGTGTGGAACACTGAAGCTTTCTTT
CDR3: CASSTSGGVWNTEAFF

size: NA
V: TRBV4-1
D: NA
J: TRBJ2-3
DNA: TGCGCCAGCAGCCAAGACGGGGGCACAGATACGCAGTATTTT
CDR3: CASSQDGGTDTQYF

size: NA
V: TRBV5-1
D: NA
J: TRBJ1-4
DNA: TGCGCCAGCAGCGAAGGACTCTCTCGGGGGGAAAAACTGTTTTTT
CDR3: CASSEGLSRGEKLFF

size: NA
V: TRBV27
D: TRBD1
J: TRBJ1-1
DNA: TGTGCCAGCAGTGGTCGGGACAGGGTGGCTGAAGCTTTCTTT
CDR3: CASSGRDRVAEAFF

size: NA
V: TRBV6-1
D: TRBD2
J: TRBJ2-5
DNA: TGTGCCAGCAGTGAACTAGCGGGGGGGCAAGAGACCCAGTACTTC
CDR3: CASSELAGGQETQYF

size: NA
V: TRBV7-2
D: NA
J: TRBJ1-4
DNA: TGTGCCAGCAGCTTAGGCCCTCTTGAGTATGAAAAACTGTTTTTT
CDR3: CASSLGPLEYEKLFF

size: NA
V: TRBV7-2
D: NA
J: TRBJ2-1
DNA: TGTGCCAGCAGCTTAGCGCAGGGATGGGAGCAGTTCTTC
CDR3: CASSLAQGWEQFF

size: NA
V: TRBV14
D: NA
J: TRBJ2-3
DNA: TGTGCCAGCAGCCAAGGGTCCAGGGTGGCAGATACGCAGTATTTT
CDR3: CASSQGSRVADTQYF

size: NA
V: TRBV19
D: TRBD1
J: TRBJ1-5
DNA: TGTGCCAGTAGAGGAGGACAGGGTTTCAATCAGCCCCAGCATTTT
CDR3: CASRGGQGFNQPQHF

size: NA
V: TRBV6-1
D: TRBD2
J: TRBJ2-3
DNA: TGTGCCAGCAGTGAAACTTTAGCGGGGGGGAGAGATACGCAGTATTTT
CDR3: CASSETLAGGRDTQYF

size: once
V: TRBV5-8
D: NA
J: TRBJ2-7
DNA: TGTGCCAGCAGGGCGGGGATCTACGAGCAGTACTTC
CDR3: CASRAGIYEQYF

size: NA
V: TRBV5-1
D: TRBD1
J: TRBJ2-7
DNA: TGCGCCAGCAGCCCCGAGACAGGGGCGGTCGTTTACGAGCAGTACTTC
CDR3: CASSPETGAVVYEQYF

size: NA
V: TRBV30
D: NA
J: TRBJ1-1
DNA: TGTGCCTGGATCCCAGGGGTGGGTAACACTGAAGCTTTCTTT
CDR3: CAWIPGVGNTEAFF

size: NA
V: TRBV30
D: NA
J: TRBJ1-2
DNA: TGTGCCTGGAATAGCAGGGGACCCGCTGATGGCTACACCTTC
CDR3: CAWNSRGPADGYTF

size: NA
V: TRBV6-1
D: NA
J: TRBJ1-6
DNA: TGTGCCAGCAGTGAATTTTCTCGCTCCTATAATTCACCCCTCCACTTT
CDR3: CASSEFSRSYNSPLHF

size: NA
V: TRBV27
D: TRBD2
J: TRBJ2-3
DNA: TGTGCCAGCACCCCATTTCTAGCGGGAAAGACAGATACGCAGTATTTT
CDR3: CASTPFLAGKTDTQYF

size: NA
V: TRBV5-1
D: NA
J: TRBJ2-2
DNA: TGCGCCAGCAGTCTCACATGGGGGGCGAACACCGGGGAGCTGTTTTTT
CDR3: CASSLTWGANTGELFF

size: few
V: TRBV6-5
D: TRBD1
J: TRBJ1-2
DNA: TGTGCCAGCAGTCACAGGGGTGCCTATGGCTACACCTTC
CDR3: CASSHRGAYGYTF

size: NA
V: TRBV6-6
D: TRBD2
J: TRBJ2-3
DNA: TGTGCCAGCAGGCCGGGACTAGCGGGAGTCTTAGATACGCAGTATTTT
CDR3: CASRPGLAGVLDTQYF

size: NA
V: TRBV12-5
D: NA
J: TRBJ2-7
DNA: TGTGCTAGTGGTTTTCAGGCGGACATTCTCTACGAGCAGTACTTC
CDR3: CASGFQADILYEQYF

size: NA
V: TRBV28
D: TRBD1
J: TRBJ1-1
DNA: TGTGCCAGCAGTATGGGACAGGAAGTTGAAGCTTTCTTT
CDR3: CASSMGQEVEAFF

size: NA
V: TRBV5-1
D: NA
J: TRBJ1-1
DNA: TGCGCCAGCAGTAGTAGTTCGAGGAACACTGAAGCTTTCTTT
CDR3: CASSSSSRNTEAFF

size: NA
V: TRBV29-1
D: TRBD2
J: TRBJ2-2
DNA: TGCAGCGCGTTACGGGGGGGCACGAACACCGGGGAGCTGTTTTTT
CDR3: CSALRGGTNTGELFF

size: NA
V: TRBV27
D: TRBD1
J: TRBJ1-2
DNA: TGTGCCAGCAGCCCCTGGGACAGGGGGTTGAGAGGCTACACCTTC
CDR3: CASSPWDRGLRGYTF

size: NA
V: TRBV6-5
D: TRBD1
J: TRBJ1-2
DNA: TGTGCCAGCAGTTACTCGCAGGGGGCTGGTGGCTACACCTTC
CDR3: CASSYSQGAGGYTF

size: NA
V: TRBV30
D: NA
J: TRBJ2-3
DNA: TGTGCCTGGAGTGTACAGGCTGACACGCAGTATTTT
CDR3: CAWSVQADTQYF

size: NA
V: TRBV19
D: NA
J: TRBJ2-5
DNA: TGTGCCAGTTCGACAGCCCCACAAGAGACCCAGTACTTC
CDR3: CASSTAPQETQYF

size: NA
V: TRBV18
D: NA
J: TRBJ2-7
DNA: TGTGCCAGCTCACCACCGGCAGGGACCTACGAGCAGTACTTC
CDR3: CASSPPAGTYEQYF

size: NA
V: TRBV27
D: NA
J: TRBJ1-1
DNA: TGTGCCAGCAGTTTGAGTACCGTGGTGAACACTGAAGCTTTCTTT
CDR3: CASSLSTVVNTEAFF

size: NA
V: TRBV29-1
D: NA
J: TRBJ2-7
DNA: TGCAGCGTTGAAGGTGCTTCGGAGACCTACGAGCAGTACTTC
CDR3: CSVEGASETYEQYF

size: NA
V: TRBV5-1
D: NA
J: TRBJ1-2
DNA: TGCGCCAGCAGTCTCGGTGCCCTTTCCCTGGATGGAGATAACTATGGCTACACCTTC
CDR3: CASSLGALSLDGDNYGYTF